These T cell receptor beta chains were read from a single sample in a study of OX40 agonist ivuxolimab in advanced cancers. TCRdb's copy holds only in-frame clones and misses some; the assay was immunoSEQ multiplex PCR. The sample records some 80,000 clones, approximately 88% being singletons. The sample here was CD4+ or CD8+ T cells sorted from blood, taken in a trial of the OX40 agonist ivuxolimab. All receptors derive from an adult with an advanced solid tumor such as melanoma, head and neck, liver or kidney cancer. Each CDR3 is given with its conserved first and last residue. The order of the fields is CDR3 protein, CDR3 DNA, clone size, D gene, J gene, V gene. The D gene is left open where the match is weak. Some rows mark clone size as missing; the rest say once, few, many or name a class of expanded clone.

CASSSFPYNEQFF TGTGCCAGCAGCTCCTTTCCTTACAATGAGCAGTTCTTC NA NA TRBJ2-1 TRBV5-5
CASSERPDRALHDTQYF TGTGCCAGCAGTGAAAGGCCGGACAGGGCTCTTCACGATACGCAGTATTTT few TRBD1 TRBJ2-3 TRBV2
CASSRPGGLGNEQFF TGTGCCAGTTCCCGGCCGGGAGGGCTGGGGAATGAGCAGTTCTTC NA TRBD2 TRBJ2-1 TRBV7-6
CASSPTWTSYGYTF TGTGCCAGCAGTCCAACTTGGACAAGCTATGGCTACACCTTC few NA TRBJ1-2 TRBV6-1
CASSRGTVNEQYF TGTGCCAGCAGCCGGGGGACAGTCAACGAGCAGTACTTC NA NA TRBJ2-7 TRBV7-3
CAWSRSYQDRGTEAFF TGTGCCTGGAGTCGTTCCTACCAGGACAGGGGGACTGAAGCTTTCTTT NA TRBD1 TRBJ1-1 TRBV30
CASSSGIYTDTQYF TGTGCCAGCTCTTCGGGGATATACACAGATACGCAGTATTTT NA NA TRBJ2-3 TRBV9
CASSSGTTPYEQYF TGTGCCAGCAGTTCCGGGACTACCCCCTACGAGCAGTACTTC NA TRBD2 TRBJ2-7 TRBV27
CASSPPGGEQFF TGTGCCAGCTCACCACCGGGAGGGGAGCAGTTCTTC NA TRBD2 TRBJ2-1 TRBV18
CASSTTGSNTEAFF TGTGCCAGCAGTACGACAGGCTCGAACACTGAAGCTTTCTTT NA NA TRBJ1-1 TRBV6-1
CASSNDRYYGYTF TGTGCCAGTAGCAACGACAGGTACTATGGCTACACCTTC NA NA TRBJ1-2 TRBV19
CASSSGYQPQHF TGTGCCAGCAGCTCAGGTTATCAGCCCCAGCATTTT once NA TRBJ1-5 TRBV11-2
CAWSPRGGRGGNTIYF TGTGCCTGGAGTCCACGCGGGGGCAGAGGTGGAAACACCATATATTTT NA NA TRBJ1-3 TRBV30
CASSPAATEGYTF TGTGCCAGCAGTCCCGCCGCTACGGAGGGCTACACCTTC NA NA TRBJ1-2 TRBV6-6
CASSLGSGYNEQFF TGTGCCAGCAGTTTAGGTAGCGGTTACAATGAGCAGTTCTTC NA NA TRBJ2-1 TRBV27
CASSPLGQTQYF TGTGCCAGCAGCCCCCTCGGACAGACCCAGTACTTC NA NA TRBJ2-5 TRBV6-5
CASSDVTGNTEAFF TGTGCCAGCAGTGATGTGACAGGGAACACTGAAGCTTTCTTT NA NA TRBJ1-1 TRBV2
CASSISVRSGRGSYNEQFF TGTGCCAGTAGTATAAGTGTACGAAGCGGGAGAGGCTCCTACAATGAGCAGTTCTTC NA TRBD2 TRBJ2-1 TRBV19
CASSLGRQGGGIQYF TGTGCCAGCAGCTTGGGACGGCAGGGAGGAGGCATTCAGTACTTC NA NA TRBJ2-4 TRBV11-3
CASSLLGPGQPQHF TGCGCCAGCAGCTTGTTAGGCCCCGGTCAGCCCCAGCATTTT NA NA TRBJ1-5 TRBV5-1
CASSAPGQANTGELFF TGTGCCAGCAGCGCCCCGGGACAGGCGAACACCGGGGAGCTGTTTTTT NA TRBD1 TRBJ2-2 TRBV5-5
CAWSVTLGGGLIQYF TGTGCCTGGAGTGTAACCCTGGGCGGGGGCTTAATTCAGTACTTC once NA TRBJ2-5 TRBV30
CASSPLGEGRSGYTF TGTGCCAGCAGCCCCCTTGGGGAGGGGCGAAGCGGCTACACCTTC NA NA TRBJ1-2 TRBV11-2
CASSLSSFGEKLFF TGTGCCAGCTCACTCTCAAGCTTCGGTGAAAAACTGTTTTTT NA NA TRBJ1-4 TRBV18
CASSSEGQGYEQYF TGTGCCAGCAGCTCCGAGGGACAGGGCTACGAGCAGTACTTC once TRBD1 TRBJ2-7 TRBV7-9
CASMRTGNEKLFF TGCGCCAGCATGCGGACAGGGAACGAAAAACTGTTTTTT NA TRBD1 TRBJ1-4 TRBV4-1
CASSVSRGGETQYF TGTGCCAGCAGCGTTAGCAGGGGAGGGGAGACCCAGTACTTC NA NA TRBJ2-5 TRBV9
CASSSRVSVTYEQYF TGTGCCAGCAGCTCAAGGGTCTCCGTCACCTACGAGCAGTACTTC NA NA TRBJ2-7 TRBV11-3
CASSLMGNEQYF TGCGCCAGCAGCTTGATGGGGAACGAGCAGTACTTC NA NA TRBJ2-7 TRBV5-1
CAWSHIRQQPGELFF TGTGCCTGGAGTCACATAAGACAGCAGCCCGGGGAGCTGTTTTTT NA NA TRBJ2-2 TRBV30
CASSTQGGPGNTIYF TGTGCCAGTAGTACGCAGGGGGGCCCTGGAAACACCATATATTTT NA TRBD1 TRBJ1-3 TRBV19
CASSLGTGGPTDTQYF TGCGCCAGCAGCTTGGGGACGGGAGGGCCCACAGATACGCAGTATTTT NA TRBD2 TRBJ2-3 TRBV5-1
CASSAQGNTEAFF TGTGCCAGCAGTGCACAGGGGAACACTGAAGCTTTCTTT NA NA TRBJ1-1 TRBV6-4
CASGKEEGQPQHF TGTGCTAGTGGTAAAGAGGAGGGCCAGCCCCAGCATTTT NA NA TRBJ1-5 TRBV12-5
CASSDRAGRGYTF TGTGCCAGCAGTGACAGGGCTGGACGAGGCTACACCTTC NA NA TRBJ1-2 TRBV25-1
CASSQGTDPGGYGYTF TGTGCCAGCAGCCAAGGGACGGACCCAGGAGGCTATGGCTACACCTTC NA NA TRBJ1-2 TRBV4-2
CAWRGRGGDTGELFF TGTGCCTGGAGAGGCCGCGGGGGGGACACCGGGGAGCTGTTTTTT NA TRBD2 TRBJ2-2 TRBV30
CASSPSLVAGSYEQYF TGTGCCAGCTCACCTTCGTTGGTAGCGGGTTCCTACGAGCAGTACTTC NA TRBD2 TRBJ2-7 TRBV18
CASSIAGNSGNTIYF TGTGCCAGTAGTATAGCGGGAAACTCTGGAAACACCATATATTTT NA NA TRBJ1-3 TRBV19
CASSPWDRTNYGYTF TGTGCCAGCAGCCCTTGGGACAGGACAAACTATGGCTACACCTTC NA TRBD1 TRBJ1-2 TRBV7-9
CASSFQNEKLFF TGTGCCAGCAGCTTCCAGAATGAAAAACTGTTTTTT NA NA TRBJ1-4 TRBV5-5
CSAFYRDSDYGYTF TGCAGCGCTTTTTACAGGGACTCGGACTATGGCTACACCTTC NA NA TRBJ1-2 TRBV29-1
CASGTGVTEAFF TGTGCCAGTGGGACAGGGGTTACTGAAGCTTTCTTT NA TRBD1 TRBJ1-1 TRBV2
CAWSQKGRGGTEAFF TGTGCCTGGAGTCAAAAGGGCAGGGGGGGCACTGAAGCTTTCTTT NA TRBD1 TRBJ1-1 TRBV30
CASSRTQGRETQYF TGTGCCAGCAGCCGAACGCAAGGGAGGGAGACCCAGTACTTC NA NA TRBJ2-5 TRBV13
CASSLDYNSPLHF TGTGCCAGCAGCTTAGACTATAATTCACCCCTCCACTTT NA NA TRBJ1-6 TRBV7-3
CASSDLPASTDTQYF TGTGCCAGCAGTGACTTACCGGCGTCCACAGATACGCAGTATTTT NA NA TRBJ2-3 TRBV6-4
CASSYSGTSVPGELFF TGTGCCAGCAGTTACTCGGGGACTAGCGTCCCCGGGGAGCTGTTTTTT NA TRBD2 TRBJ2-2 TRBV6-5
CASSGTGPVGNQPQHF TGTGCCAGCAGTGGGACAGGCCCGGTGGGAAATCAGCCCCAGCATTTT NA TRBD1 TRBJ1-5 TRBV6-1
CATGRKNTGELFF TGTGCCACCGGACGGAAGAACACCGGGGAGCTGTTTTTT NA NA TRBJ2-2 TRBV6-5
CASSVAGTPNEKLFF TGTGCCAGCAGCGTCGCCGGGACCCCCAATGAAAAACTGTTTTTT once NA TRBJ1-4 TRBV9
CASSFSRDGEAFF TGTGCCAGCAGCTTTTCAAGGGACGGGGAAGCTTTCTTT NA NA TRBJ1-1 TRBV5-6
CASSWETQYF TGTGCCAGCAGCTGGGAGACCCAGTACTTC once NA TRBJ2-5 TRBV7-9
CASSEWDILHEQYF TGTGCCAGCAGTGAATGGGACATTCTCCACGAGCAGTACTTC NA NA TRBJ2-7 TRBV25-1
CSASGLSEAFF TGCAGTGCCAGTGGGCTTTCTGAAGCTTTCTTT NA NA TRBJ1-1 TRBV20-1
CASTATRSRLNEQFF TGTGCCAGCACCGCGACAAGGAGTAGGTTAAATGAGCAGTTCTTC NA NA TRBJ2-1 TRBV27
CASSYETSGTEAFF TGTGCCAGCAGTTACGAAACATCGGGCACTGAAGCTTTCTTT once NA TRBJ1-1 TRBV6-5
CASNSLLGDTEAFF TGTGCCAGCAATTCCTTACTCGGAGACACTGAAGCTTTCTTT NA NA TRBJ1-1 TRBV27
CASSRGGTDLYEQYF TGCGCCAGCAGCCGGGGTGGGACAGACCTCTACGAGCAGTACTTC NA TRBD1 TRBJ2-7 TRBV5-1
CASSLTQEDTEAFF TGTGCCAGCAGCCTAACACAGGAGGACACTGAAGCTTTCTTT many NA TRBJ1-1 TRBV7-9